This is a list of T cell receptor beta chains from one sample in a study of cytomegalovirus exposure and HLA in healthy donors. Method: immunoSEQ multiplex PCR; TCRdb's copy keeps in-frame clones and lacks some. The table includes some 180,000 clones, about 85% detected once. Sequencing was done on a sample of PBMCs. The receptors were sampled from a girl aged 10-17 years in good health and CMV-seropositive. Each CDR3 is given with its conserved first and last residue. Fields, in order: J gene, D gene, V gene, clone size, CDR3 protein, CDR3 DNA. D genes are given only for firm matches. Size is stated for part of the rows, as once, few or many counts, or as a class when the clone is expanded.

>TRBJ2-1|.|TRBV10-2|.
CASRVRGASSYNEQFF
TGCGCCAGCAGAGTTCGCGGGGCGAGCTCCTACAATGAGCAGTTCTTC
>TRBJ2-3|.|TRBV5-4|few
CASTPGVGTDTQYF
TGTGCCAGCACCCCGGGGGTGGGCACAGATACGCAGTATTTT
>TRBJ1-5|.|TRBV6-1|.
CASSERGGASNQPQHF
TGTGCCAGCAGTGAACGAGGTGGGGCGAGCAATCAGCCCCAGCATTTT
>TRBJ2-7|.|TRBV6-6|.
CASSSPGQSSYEQYF
TGTGCCAGCAGTTCCCCGGGACAAAGCTCCTACGAGCAGTACTTC
>TRBJ2-4|.|TRBV7-9|.
CASSPGLAKNIQYF
TGTGCCAGCAGCCCGGGACTCGCCAAAAACATTCAGTACTTC
>TRBJ2-1|.|TRBV20-1|few
CSARNGNEQFF
TGCAGTGCTAGAAACGGGAATGAGCAGTTCTTC
>TRBJ2-2|.|TRBV7-2|.
CASSFRDTGELFF
TGTGCCAGCAGCTTCAGGGACACCGGGGAGCTGTTTTTT
>TRBJ1-1|TRBD1|TRBV6-1|.
CASSLQGARTEAFF
TGTGCCAGCAGTTTACAGGGGGCGCGAACTGAAGCTTTCTTT
>TRBJ1-2|.|TRBV9|.
CASSPSGTNNYGYTF
TGTGCCAGCAGCCCATCAGGCACCAATAACTATGGCTACACCTTC
>TRBJ1-2|TRBD1|TRBV10-1|.
CASSDGTGYGYTF
TGCGCCAGCAGTGATGGGACAGGGTACGGCTACACCTTC
>TRBJ1-2|TRBD1|TRBV6-5|.
CASSFGTGANYGYTF
TGTGCCAGCAGTTTTGGGACAGGTGCTAACTATGGCTACACCTTC
>TRBJ2-7|TRBD1|TRBV4-1|.
CASSHGQGRDEQYF
TGCGCCAGCAGCCACGGACAGGGTCGGGACGAGCAGTACTTC
>TRBJ2-1|.|TRBV4-3|.
CASSQDSRVTGNNEQFF
TGCGCCAGCAGCCAAGATTCTCGGGTCACAGGCAACAATGAGCAGTTCTTC
>TRBJ2-2|.|TRBV11-2|.
CASRSPRGGGRELFF
TGTGCCAGCAGATCCCCCAGAGGGGGGGGCCGGGAGCTGTTTTTT
>TRBJ2-7|.|TRBV6-5|.
CASSPGRNEQYF
TGTGCCAGCAGCCCTGGGCGCAACGAGCAGTACTTC
>TRBJ2-3|TRBD2|TRBV6-4|.
CASSRLAGVKDTQYF
TGTGCCAGCAGCAGACTAGCGGGAGTAAAAGATACGCAGTATTTT
>TRBJ1-5|TRBD1|TRBV18|.
CASSPGTGVSNQPQHF
TGTGCCAGCTCACCCGGGACAGGGGTTAGCAATCAGCCCCAGCATTTT
>TRBJ1-1|.|TRBV14|.
CASSRGAGSRGLNTEAFF
TGTGCCAGCAGCCGAGGTGCCGGAAGCAGGGGACTGAACACTGAAGCTTTCTTT
>TRBJ2-3|.|TRBV19|.
CASSTYGPTDTQYF
TGTGCCAGTAGTACCTATGGGCCCACAGATACGCAGTATTTT
>TRBJ1-2|TRBD1|TRBV5-6|.
CASSADRASYGYTF
TGTGCCAGCAGCGCGGACAGGGCCTCCTATGGCTACACCTTC
>TRBJ2-3|.|TRBV27|few
CATGRGPADTQYF
TGTGCCACTGGGCGTGGGCCGGCAGATACGCAGTATTTT
>TRBJ1-4|.|TRBV9|.
CASSVEPRTEKLFF
TGTGCCAGCAGCGTAGAGCCACGCACCGAAAAACTGTTTTTT
>TRBJ2-7|TRBD2|TRBV30|few
CAWSPSGRALWDEQYF
TGTGCCTGGAGTCCTAGCGGGAGGGCGCTTTGGGACGAGCAGTACTTC
>TRBJ1-4|.|TRBV18|.
CASSPGWDEKLFF
TGTGCCAGCTCACCCGGGTGGGATGAAAAACTGTTTTTT
>TRBJ2-1|TRBD2|TRBV7-8|.
CASSLAHASGSHEQFF
TGTGCCAGCAGCTTAGCCCATGCTAGCGGGTCCCATGAGCAGTTCTTC
>TRBJ1-2|TRBD1|TRBV30|once
CAWTGGFHGYTF
TGTGCCTGGACAGGGGGGTTTCATGGCTACACCTTC
>TRBJ1-3|.|TRBV7-9|.
CASSPIGDSGNTIYF
TGTGCCAGCAGCCCAATAGGGGACTCTGGAAACACCATATATTTT